This record looks at one TCR beta chain sequence and its context. Repertoires were generated with immunoSEQ multiplex PCR, while TCRdb's copy carries only in-frame clones and drops some. This sample has under 150,000 clones, with less than 90% found just once. These data are taken from a study of identifying expanded T cells in peripheral blood. The CDR3 extends over 14 amino acids. Germline CDR1 reads SGHTA; CDR2 reads FQGTGA. J lost 7 bases, V lost 5 bases, and 5 bases had no gene match. V and J are TRBV7-3 and TRBJ1-5; 10 bases are a match to TRBD1. Sequenced input: blood. The TCR sequence derives from a person aged 18 to 70 in good health. The CDR3 here is CASSETGGSQPQHF. CDR3 nucleotides: TGTGCCAGCAGCGAGACAGGGGGCAGCCAGCCCCAGCATTTT.